This TCR beta chain was profiled in a study of blood T cell repertoires in COVID-19. Authors' analysis steps: The authors estimated nucleated cell counts from reference gene primer amplification. TCRdb's copy holds only in-frame clones and misses some; the assay was immunoSEQ multiplex PCR. V and J calls and clone size are copied from that table; D and trimming were computed from the DNA. The sample contains roughly 150,000 clones, about 85% of which appear only once. V was pared by 1 base and J by 7 bases, with 15 bases between. Germline CDR1 LGHNA, CDR2 YNFKEQ. This CDR3 is built from 15 residues. Sequenced sample: peripheral blood. The TCR sequence derives from a woman between 65 and 79 years old with acute or convalescent COVID-19. The chain couples TRBV4-2 to TRBJ2-3; tentative D call: TRBD2 (6 bases). The CDR3 sequence is CASSQVGGVSNTQYF. The CDR3 nucleotides read TGTGCCAGCAGCCAAGTGGGCGGGGTTTCGAATACGCAGTATTTT.